The subject of this entry is one TCR beta chain. Its antigen is as yet unknown. The sample comes from a study of cytomegalovirus exposure and HLA in healthy donors. Study-wide points: HLA alleles showed associations with 16,951 TCR beta sequences in a later analysis, at a 0.05 false discovery rate. Across all donors, roughly uniform sequencing depth was an assumption of the presence/absence analyses.

PCR primers comprised 60 Vbeta and 13 Jbeta primers. The method was immunoSEQ multiplex PCR; TCRdb's version includes in-frame clones alone and lacks a portion of them. Of 150,000 to 200,000 clones in the sample, 80% to 85% were seen once. The CDR3 runs to 15 residues. Trimming shortened V by 5 bases and J by 0 bases, and 13 bases separated the two germline ends. Germline CDR1 and CDR2: LNHDA and SQIVND (reference sequence). The source material was PBMCs. The origin of this receptor is a girl aged 2-10 years in good health and CMV-seropositive. The chain is built from TRBV19 and TRBJ1-1; the D is unclear. CDR3 nucleotides: TGTGCCAGTAGTTCAAGTCGAGGTTTGAACACTGAAGCTTTCTTT. Translating it yields CASSSSRGLNTEAFF.